The 21 T cell receptor beta chains presented below share a single source sample, sequenced in a study of human versus mouse CDR3 diversity and MHC coevolution. Clones were read by immunoSEQ multiplex PCR, and TCRdb kept only the in-frame ones, dropping some. The sample records tens of thousands of clones, roughly 95% being singletons. The specimen sequenced was naive CD4+ T cells from blood. Subset described: CD45RO-negative CD62L-positive naive CD4 T cells. The receptors were gathered from a person between 25 and 70 years old in good health.

The chain joins TRBV9 to TRBJ2-1; TRBD1 might be the D (6 bases). The germline CDR1 and CDR2 sequences are SGDLS and YYNGEE. This CDR3 has 13 residues. Trimming shortened V by 1 base and J by 9 bases, and 11 bases separated the two germline ends. CDR3 amino acids: CASSVQGGFEQFF. In nucleotides, the CDR3 is TGTGCCAGCAGCGTACAAGGGGGATTTGAGCAGTTCTTC.

The gene calls are TRBV11-1 and TRBJ2-7; TRBD1 agrees at 10 bases. The germline CDR1 and CDR2 sequences are SGHAT and FQDESV (reference sequence). There are 15 residues in the CDR3. The V gene end was trimmed by 7 bases and the J gene end by 2 bases; junction bases not matched to a gene: 8. In DNA form, the CDR3 reads TGTGCCAGCATCCCTACCGGGACAGGGGCCTACGAGCAGTACTTC. Translated, it gives CASIPTGTGAYEQYF. Full variable domain (outside the CDR3, taken from reference TRBV11-1 and TRBJ2-7): EAEVAQSPRYKITEKSQAVAFWCDPISGHATLYWYRQILGQGPELLVQFQDESVVDDSQLPKDRFSAERLKGVDSTLKIQPAELGDSAMYLCASIPTGTGAYEQYFGPGTRLTVT.

This clone has just a few counts. The chain employs TRBV18 and TRBJ1-1; 7 nucleotides match TRBD1. Germline values: CDR1 KGHSH, CDR2 LQKENI. Losses at the gene ends were 4 bases for V and 8 bases for J; bases not matched to a gene: 1. The CDR3 has 11 residues. The DNA of the CDR3 is TGTGCCAGCTCACTGGGACAGGAAGCTTTCTTT. Translated: CASSLGQEAFF.

The V gene is TRBV4-1, the J gene TRBJ2-7; D is possibly TRBD2 (5 bases). CDR1 MGHRA and CDR2 YSYEKL come from the germline V gene. Trimming took 1 base from V and 7 from J, leaving 11 bases between them. This CDR3 contains 13 residues. The CDR3: CASSQVGTGEQYF. As DNA, the CDR3 is TGCGCCAGCAGCCAAGTCGGAACGGGAGAGCAGTACTTC.

This chain uses TRBV6-5 with TRBJ2-7, with a possible D match to TRBD1 (5 bases). CDR1 and CDR2 (germline): MNHEY, SVGAGI. V lost 4 bases and J lost 4, with 17 bases in between. The CDR3 runs 15 residues. CDR3 sequence: CASSSHSGIGYEQYF. For the CDR3, the DNA is TGTGCCAGCAGTTCCCACTCAGGGATTGGATACGAGCAGTACTTC.

V usage is TRBV27 and J usage is TRBJ1-2; 8 bases align to TRBD1. The length of the CDR3 is 14 residues. Germline V gene lookup returns CDR1 MNHEY and CDR2 SMNVEV (reference sequence). The trim removed 10 bases at V and 2 bases at J, leaving 9 bases unmatched. The DNA of the CDR3 is TGTGCCACCAAAAGGGGGACAGGAAACTATGGCTACACCTTC. Amino acids: CATKRGTGNYGYTF.

CDR3 loop: CASSQDRRNEKLFF. The CDR3 coding sequence is TGTGCCAGCAGCCAGGACAGGCGCAATGAAAAACTGTTTTTT. The chain combines TRBV7-2 with TRBJ1-4, with 7 bases that match TRBD1. Germline V lookup: CDR1 SGHTA, CDR2 FQGNSA. Trimming took 5 bases from V and 5 from J; bases not matched to a gene: 5. CDR3 size: 14 residues.

The rearrangement joins TRBV7-9 to TRBJ2-1, with a weak D call TRBD2 (6 bases). Trimming pared 0 bases from V and 7 bases from J, leaving 13 bases between. The V gene's germline CDR1 is SEHNR and CDR2 FQNEAQ (reference sequence). This CDR3 region has 15 residues. DNA for the CDR3: TGTGCCAGCAGCTTAGCGGGAGCGGGTAAGAATGAGCAGTTCTTC. Protein product: CASSLAGAGKNEQFF.

The chain is built from TRBV9 and TRBJ2-7, with D possibly being TRBD1 (6 bases). CDR3 length: 15 residues. The V gene lost 4 bases and the J gene lost 0 bases, with 14 bases spanning the gap. The germline V gene encodes CDR1 SGDLS and CDR2 YYNGEE. The CDR3 sequence: CASSPRQGISYEQYF. DNA of the CDR3: TGTGCCAGCAGCCCTCGGCAGGGGATCTCCTACGAGCAGTACTTC.

The V and J genes are TRBV7-2 and TRBJ1-2; perhaps TRBD1 as D (6 bases). The germline gives CDR1 SGHTA, CDR2 FQGNSA. V dropped 7 bases and J dropped 3 bases, with 18 bases sitting between them. The CDR3 is made up of 15 amino acids. The CDR3 DNA reads as TGTGCCAGCACCCTAAATCAAGGGGGTGACTATGGCTACACCTTC. Translating it yields CASTLNQGGDYGYTF.

Points on this clone: The junction does not match germline at one end; this may be a read error. V usage is TRBV2 and J usage is TRBJ2-7, with TRBD2 matching over 13 bases. The CDR3 covers 11 residues. Germline CDR1 is SNHLY and CDR2 is FYNNEI. The CDR3 region is CASSPGLAGLF. In DNA, the CDR3 is TGTGCCAGCAGCCCGGGACTAGCGGGACTTTTC.

This rearrangement joins TRBV11-3 to TRBJ2-1, with 7 bases identical to TRBD1. The CDR3 is 12 residues long. Trimming took 4 bases from V and 9 from J; bases not matched to a gene: 3. CDR1 and CDR2 (germline): SGHNT, YENEEA. As DNA, the CDR3 is TGTGCCAGCAGCTCACAGGGGAGTGAGCAGTTCTTC. Its protein is CASSSQGSEQFF.

The chain combines TRBV2 with TRBJ2-7, with TRBD2 matching 7 bases. Germline V lookup: CDR1 SNHLY, CDR2 FYNNEI. J lost 0 bases, V lost 8 bases, and 7 bases had no gene match. The CDR3 is made up of 14 amino acids. This CDR3 is CASWGGKSSYEQYF. CDR3 DNA: TGTGCCAGCTGGGGGGGGAAAAGCTCCTACGAGCAGTACTTC. The full variable domain, in which reference TRBV2 and TRBJ2-7 provide the parts outside the CDR3, is EPEVTQTPSHQVTQMGQEVILRCVPISNHLYFYWYRQILGQKVEFLVSFYNNEISEKSEIFDDQFSVERPDGSNFTLKIRSTKLEDSAMYFCASWGGKSSYEQYFGPGTRLTVT.

The chain joins TRBV9 to TRBJ1-5; 10 bases align to TRBD1. This CDR3 contains 14 residues. Germline-derived CDR1 and CDR2 are SGDLS and YYNGEE. V shed 4 bases and J 9 bases; nucleotides not matched to a gene: 7. The CDR3 loop is CASSSGQGGWPQHF. CDR3 coding DNA: TGTGCCAGCAGCTCTGGACAGGGGGGGTGGCCCCAGCATTTT.

This chain connects TRBV19 to TRBJ2-2, with TRBD1 matching 8 bases. V gave up 5 bases and J gave up 4 bases; unmatched junction bases: 6. Germline CDR1 and CDR2: LNHDA and SQIVND (reference sequence). The CDR3 runs 15 residues. The CDR3 is CASSLGQGITGELFF. The CDR3 bases are TGTGCCAGTAGTCTCGGACAGGGTATCACCGGGGAGCTGTTTTTT.

V is TRBV27 and J is TRBJ1-5, with 7 bases fitting TRBD1. This CDR3 is built from 18 residues. V shed 6 bases and J 5 bases; nucleotides not matched to a gene: 19. Per the germline V gene, CDR1 is MNHEY and CDR2 is SMNVEV (reference sequence). CDR3 sequence: CASSSLKERQGKYQPQHF. The CDR3 DNA reads as TGTGCCAGCAGCAGTTTAAAGGAGAGACAGGGTAAATATCAGCCCCAGCATTTT.

The chain recombines TRBV18 with TRBJ1-1; D gene ambiguous. This CDR3 region has 13 residues. With 1 base removed from V and 1 base from J, the gap between germline ends came to 4 bases. Germline-derived CDR1 and CDR2 are KGHSH and LQKENI. The CDR3, as DNA: TGTGCCAGCTCACCACTGAGGAACACTGAAGCTTTCTTT. Its translation: CASSPLRNTEAFF.

This chain uses TRBV7-2 with TRBJ1-4; 7 nucleotides agree with TRBD1. The length of the CDR3 is 15 residues. The V segment lost 4 bases and the J segment 5 bases; nucleotides outside the gene matches: 7. Germline V gene data show CDR1 as SGHTA and CDR2 as FQGNSA. The CDR3 protein is CASSSWGQQNEKLFF. The CDR3 DNA reads TGTGCCAGCAGCTCCTGGGGACAGCAGAATGAAAAACTGTTTTTT.

This chain links TRBV14 with TRBJ2-3; 12 bases align to TRBD2. The ends lost 4 bases at V and 4 bases at J; junction bases unmatched: 6. Germline-derived CDR1 and CDR2 are SGHDN and FVKESK. This CDR3 comprises 16 residues. The CDR3 loop is CASSRRLAGGADTQYF. CDR3 DNA: TGTGCCAGCAGCCGGCGCCTAGCGGGAGGGGCAGATACGCAGTATTTT.

V gene TRBV7-2 combines with J gene TRBJ2-5; TRBD1 agrees at 7 bases. The J call may be mistaken, given a closer DNA end match to TRBJ2-7. The germline CDR1 and CDR2 sequences are SGHTA and FQGNSA. This CDR3 is built from 13 residues. The CDR3 here is CASSLNQGDEQYF. For the CDR3, the DNA is TGTGCCAGCAGCTTAAATCAGGGGGACGAGCAGTACTTC.

This chain connects TRBV18 to TRBJ2-1; 9 bases match TRBD1. This CDR3 is 14 amino acids long. Per germline, CDR1 KGHSH and CDR2 LQKENI. V trimming: 6 bases; J trimming: 6 bases; junction bases outside the gene matches: 6. The CDR3 sequence: CASSGTGFRNEQFF. The CDR3 nucleotides read TGTGCCAGCTCCGGGACAGGGTTCCGCAATGAGCAGTTCTTC.